What follows are 21 T cell receptor beta chains derived from one specimen sequenced in a study of blood T cell repertoires in COVID-19. Clones were sequenced by immunoSEQ multiplex PCR, and TCRdb holds only the in-frame ones, with some missing. The sample holds about 140,000 clones; 76% are singletons and the top ten take more than 3.5%. Specimen: peripheral blood. Source of these receptors: an elderly woman with active or convalescent COVID-19.

This clone was observed a single time. The chain uses TRBV6-5 and TRBJ2-3, with TRBD2 matching over 8 bases. The CDR3 loop spans 15 amino acids. Trimming at V came to 6 bases and at J to 2 bases, leaving 7 bases not matched to a gene. Germline CDR1 MNHEY, CDR2 SVGAGI. This chain's CDR3 is CASRQRGTLTDTQYF. CDR3 nucleotide sequence: TGTGCCAGCAGACAGCGGGGGACTCTCACAGATACGCAGTATTTT.

This chain joins TRBV7-8 and TRBJ1-1; possibly TRBD1 for D (5 bases). CDR3 length equals 12 residues. Trimming shortened V by 5 bases and J by 9 bases, and 13 bases separated the two germline ends. The germline V gene has CDR1 SGHVS and CDR2 FQNEAQ. The CDR3, as DNA: TGTGCCAGCAGCCCTGGGACTTTTCAAGCTTTCTTT. Translating it yields CASSPGTFQAFF.

The chain recombines TRBV2 with TRBJ2-7; weak D call: TRBD1 (5 bases). The V end lost 4 bases, the J end lost 2 bases, and 6 bases lay between the germline ends. CDR1 is SNHLY, CDR2 FYNNEI, per germline. CDR3 size: 12 residues. In DNA form, the CDR3 reads TGTGCCAGCAGTGTGGACACCTACGAGCAGTACTTC. Translated: CASSVDTYEQYF.

The V gene is TRBV5-1, the J gene TRBJ2-7, with 10 bases that match TRBD1. CDR1 and CDR2 from the germline V gene are SGHRS and YFSETQ. The V segment lost 3 bases and the J segment 6 bases; nucleotides outside the gene matches: 3. The CDR3 runs 13 residues. This chain's CDR3 is CASSWTGGSEQYF. In DNA form, the CDR3 reads TGCGCCAGCAGCTGGACAGGGGGATCCGAGCAGTACTTC. Full variable domain (missing parts from reference TRBV5-1 and TRBJ2-7): KAGVTQTPRYLIKTRGQQVTLSCSPISGHRSVSWYQQTPGQGLQFLFEYFSETQRNKGNFPGRFSGRQFSNSRSEMNVSTLELGDSALYLCASSWTGGSEQYFGPGTRLTVT.

This clone was picked up many times. The J gene is TRBJ1-2, the V gene TRBV27; D not certain. This CDR3 contains 16 residues. Deletions cut 2 bases from V and 5 bases from J, with 18 bases between. Germline V gives CDR1 MNHEY, CDR2 SMNVEV (reference sequence). CDR3 residues: CASSLSVGDEAYGYTF. For the CDR3, the DNA is TGTGCCAGCAGTTTAAGTGTAGGAGACGAGGCATATGGCTACACCTTC.

J is TRBJ1-4 and V is TRBV19; 7 bases map to TRBD1. Germline V gene data show CDR1 as LNHDA and CDR2 as SQIVND (reference sequence). This CDR3 spans 14 amino acids. J gave up 8 bases and V 5 bases, and 8 bases lay outside the gene matches. The CDR3 coding sequence is TGTGCCAGTAGTGACAGGGCCCAACGCGAAAAACTGTTTTTT. It yields the protein CASSDRAQREKLFF. Full variable domain (outside the CDR3, taken from reference TRBV19 and TRBJ1-4): DGGITQSPKYLFRKEGQNVTLSCEQNLNHDAMYWYRQDPGQGLRLIYYSQIVNDFQKGDIAEGYSVSREKKESFPLTVTSAQKNPTAFYLCASSDRAQREKLFFGSGTQLSVL.

This clone was detected once. The chain joins TRBV30 to TRBJ2-7; no firm D call. Per the germline V gene, CDR1 is GTSNPN and CDR2 is SVGIG (reference sequence). V was cut by 2 bases and J by 3 bases, with 11 bases left in between. CDR3 length: 13 amino acids. In DNA, the CDR3 is TGTGCCTGGAGTTTAAACACCTTCTACGAGCAGTACTTC. Its translation is CAWSLNTFYEQYF.

This clone was counted ten times or more. The chain employs TRBV28 and TRBJ2-5, with D possibly being TRBD1 (7 bases). The V and J ends lost 5 bases and 1 base respectively, with 17 bases between them. Germline CDR1 and CDR2: MDHEN and SYDVKM. The CDR3 totals 16 residues. The CDR3 sequence is CASSLAGGLGQETQYF. The CDR3 DNA is TGTGCCAGCAGTCTCGCAGGGGGGCTGGGCCAAGAGACCCAGTACTTC. The full variable domain, its missing parts supplied by reference TRBV28 and TRBJ2-5, is DVKVTQSSRYLVKRTGEKVFLECVQDMDHENMFWYRQDPGLGLRLIYFSYDVKMKEKGDIPEGYSVSREKKERFSLILESASTNQTSMYLCASSLAGGLGQETQYFGPGTRLLVL.

The CDR3 nucleotides read TGTGCCACCAGCAGAGAAATTGGAGGGTTTAATGAAAAACTGTTTTTT. It is translated as CATSREIGGFNEKLFF. The chain combines TRBV15 with TRBJ1-4, with D unclear. Germline V gene data show CDR1 as LNHNV and CDR2 as YYDKDF (reference sequence). Trimming shortened V by 0 bases and J by 4 bases, and 12 bases separated the two germline ends. The CDR3 length is 16 residues. Full variable domain (rest looked up from reference TRBV15 and TRBJ1-4): DAMVIQNPRYQVTQFGKPVTLSCSQTLNHNVMYWYQQKSSQAPKLLFHYYDKDFNNEADTPDNFQSRRPNTSFCFLDIRSPGLGDTAMYLCATSREIGGFNEKLFFGSGTQLSVL.

This chain connects TRBV4-1 to TRBJ1-5; D perhaps matches TRBD1 (5 bases). V was trimmed by 0 bases and J by 6 bases, leaving 12 bases between them. The CDR3 runs 15 residues. Per germline, CDR1 MGHRA and CDR2 YSYEKL. The CDR3 loop reads CASSQDAREGQPQHF. For the CDR3, the DNA is TGCGCCAGCAGCCAAGATGCCAGGGAGGGTCAGCCCCAGCATTTT.

The chain employs TRBV27 and TRBJ2-2; perhaps TRBD1 as D (5 bases). The V gene's germline CDR1 is MNHEY and CDR2 SMNVEV (reference sequence). The CDR3 is made up of 13 amino acids. Trimming removed 7 bases at V and 2 bases at J, with 8 bases between. CDR3 nucleotide sequence: TGTGCCAGCAAGACAGTTAACACCGGGGAGCTGTTTTTT. It specifies CASKTVNTGELFF.

A single count supports this clone. The chain has TRBV4-3 and TRBJ1-2, with D maybe TRBD1 (6 bases). V was clipped by 0 bases and J by 6 bases, with 20 bases between them. In germline, CDR1 is LGHNA, CDR2 YSLEER. The CDR3 runs to 17 residues. For the CDR3, the DNA is TGCGCCAGCAGCCAAGATCCACCCGGGACATGGGGCCATGGCTACACCTTC. As protein: CASSQDPPGTWGHGYTF.

This chain uses TRBV6-1 with TRBJ2-7; D perhaps matches TRBD2 (7 bases). Germline loops: CDR1 MNHNS, CDR2 SASEGT. The CDR3 spans 16 residues. V was pared by 0 bases and J by 4 bases, with 16 bases between. This CDR3 reads CASSEAAGAGPYEQYF. The CDR3 DNA is TGTGCCAGCAGTGAAGCGGCGGGGGCCGGCCCTTACGAGCAGTACTTC.

The V call is TRBV7-2, the J call TRBJ1-6; 8 bases match TRBD1. The CDR3 totals 16 residues. Trimming took 5 bases from V and 9 from J; bases not matched to a gene: 12. Germline V gene lookup returns CDR1 SGHTA and CDR2 FQGNSA. The CDR3 here is CASSKQGAVVGSPLHF. The CDR3 coding sequence is TGTGCCAGCAGCAAGCAGGGGGCGGTTGTGGGTTCACCCCTCCACTTT. Full variable domain (remainder filled in from reference TRBV7-2 and TRBJ1-6): GAGVSQSPSNKVTEKGKDVELRCDPISGHTALYWYRQSLGQGLEFLIYFQGNSAPDKSGLPSDRFSAERTGGSVSTLTIQRTQQEDSAVYLCASSKQGAVVGSPLHFGNGTRLTVT.

The J gene is TRBJ2-1, the V gene TRBV2; 7 bases match TRBD1. The V and J ends lost 6 bases and 8 bases, in that order; junction bases with no gene match: 7. The CDR3 totals 13 residues. Germline values: CDR1 SNHLY, CDR2 FYNNEI. The CDR3 nucleotides read TGTGCCAGCAGCCATGAGACAGGGTATGAGCAGTTCTTC. Protein: CASSHETGYEQFF.

This clone is a singleton in its sample. The chain links TRBV30 to TRBJ1-1; D remains unclear. The CDR3 is 11 amino acids. In germline, CDR1 is GTSNPN, CDR2 SVGIG (reference sequence). V was pared by 1 base and J by 10 bases, with 10 bases between. The CDR3 DNA reads TGTGCCTGGAGTGCCTCTTCGGGAGCTTTCTTT. It codes for CAWSASSGAFF.

The chain has TRBV7-2 and TRBJ2-7, with 16 bases matching TRBD2. This CDR3 spans 15 amino acids. V was pared by 5 bases and J by 5 bases, with 3 bases of the junction left unmatched. In germline, CDR1 is SGHTA, CDR2 FQGNSA. In DNA form, the CDR3 reads TGTGCCAGCAGCCCGGGGACTAGCGGGGGGGACGAGCAGTACTTC. Its translation is CASSPGTSGGDEQYF.

The chain uses TRBV7-3 and TRBJ2-1, with 8 bases matching TRBD2. The V gene end was trimmed by 5 bases and the J gene end by 0 bases; junction bases not matched to a gene: 6. The CDR3 consists of 16 residues. The germline V gene encodes CDR1 SGHTA and CDR2 FQGTGA. This CDR3 reads CASSQQAGVSYNEQFF. CDR3 in DNA: TGTGCCAGCAGCCAACAAGCGGGGGTCTCCTACAATGAGCAGTTCTTC. Full variable domain (missing parts from reference TRBV7-3 and TRBJ2-1): GAGVSQTPSNKVTEKGKYVELRCDPISGHTALYWYRQSLGQGPEFLIYFQGTGAADDSGLPNDRFFAVRPEGSVSTLKIQRTERGDSAVYLCASSQQAGVSYNEQFFGPGTRLTVL.

The chain links TRBV5-1 to TRBJ2-7, with D possibly TRBD1 on 6 matching bases. Deletions cut 0 bases from V and 3 bases from J, with 10 bases between. The CDR3 runs to 14 residues. From germline, CDR1 is SGHRS and CDR2 YFSETQ. The CDR3, as DNA: TGCGCCAGCAGCTTGGTTGGACAGCTCTACGAGCAGTACTTC. Translating gives CASSLVGQLYEQYF.

This chain links TRBV23-1 with TRBJ2-1, with D possibly TRBD1 on 6 matching bases. TRBV23-1 is flagged as an ORF with uncertain function. The V gene lost 7 bases and the J gene lost 6 bases, with 31 bases spanning the gap. This CDR3 comprises 19 residues. CDR3 sequence: CASTITGTRSLLISNEQFF. The CDR3 region has the DNA TGCGCCAGCACAATTACGGGGACAAGGTCTCTGTTGATATCCAATGAGCAGTTCTTC.

J is TRBJ2-2 and V is TRBV19, with 9 bases aligning to TRBD1. Germline values: CDR1 LNHDA, CDR2 SQIVND (reference sequence). J lost 2 bases, V lost 6 bases, and 7 bases had no gene match. The CDR3 contains 16 residues. The DNA of the CDR3 is TGTGCCAGTAGAAATCCGGGACAGGGAAACACCGGGGAGCTGTTTTTT. It is translated as CASRNPGQGNTGELFF.